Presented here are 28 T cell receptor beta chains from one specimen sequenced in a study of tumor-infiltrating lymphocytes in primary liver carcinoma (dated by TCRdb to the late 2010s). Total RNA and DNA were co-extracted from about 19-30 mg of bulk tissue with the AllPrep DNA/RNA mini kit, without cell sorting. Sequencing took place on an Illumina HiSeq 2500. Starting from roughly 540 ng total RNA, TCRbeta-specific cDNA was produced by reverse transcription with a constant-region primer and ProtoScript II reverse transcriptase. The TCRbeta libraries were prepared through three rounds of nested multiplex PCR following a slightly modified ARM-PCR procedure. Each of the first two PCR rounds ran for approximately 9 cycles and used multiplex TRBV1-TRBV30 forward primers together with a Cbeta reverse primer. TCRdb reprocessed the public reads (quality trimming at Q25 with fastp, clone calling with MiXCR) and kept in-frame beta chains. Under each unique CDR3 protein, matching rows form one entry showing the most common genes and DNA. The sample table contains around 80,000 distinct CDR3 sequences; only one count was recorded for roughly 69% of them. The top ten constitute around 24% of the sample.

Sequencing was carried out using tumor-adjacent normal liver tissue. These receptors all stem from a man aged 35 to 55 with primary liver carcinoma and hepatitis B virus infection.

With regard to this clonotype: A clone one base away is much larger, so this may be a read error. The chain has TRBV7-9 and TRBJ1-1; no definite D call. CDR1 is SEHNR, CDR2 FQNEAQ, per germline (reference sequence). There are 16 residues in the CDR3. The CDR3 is CASSPRGGEQNNEAFF. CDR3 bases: TGTGCCAGCTCCCCCAGAGGCGGGGAACAGAACAATGAAGCTTTCTTT.

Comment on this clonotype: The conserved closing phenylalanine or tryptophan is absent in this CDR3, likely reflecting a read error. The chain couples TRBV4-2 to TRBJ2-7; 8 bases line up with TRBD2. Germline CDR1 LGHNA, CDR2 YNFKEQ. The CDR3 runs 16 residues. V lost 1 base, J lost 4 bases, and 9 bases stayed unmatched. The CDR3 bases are TGTGCCAGCAGCCAAGCGGTTAGCGGGGTTTCATACGAGCAGTACTCC. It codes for CASSQAVSGVSYEQYS.

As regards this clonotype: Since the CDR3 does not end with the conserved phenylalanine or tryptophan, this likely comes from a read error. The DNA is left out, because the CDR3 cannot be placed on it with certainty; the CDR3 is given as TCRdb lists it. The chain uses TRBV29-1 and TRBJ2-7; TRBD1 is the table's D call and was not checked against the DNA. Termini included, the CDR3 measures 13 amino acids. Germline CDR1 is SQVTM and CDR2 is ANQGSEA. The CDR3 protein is CSAGQGVSYEQYY.

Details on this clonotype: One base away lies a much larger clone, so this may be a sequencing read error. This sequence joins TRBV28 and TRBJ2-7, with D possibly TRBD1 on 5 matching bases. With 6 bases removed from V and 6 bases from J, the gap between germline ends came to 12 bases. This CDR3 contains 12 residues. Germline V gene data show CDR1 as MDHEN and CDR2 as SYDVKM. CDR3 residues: CASRSLQAEQYF. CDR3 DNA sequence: TGTGCCAGCAGGTCACTACAGGCCGAGCAGTACTTC.

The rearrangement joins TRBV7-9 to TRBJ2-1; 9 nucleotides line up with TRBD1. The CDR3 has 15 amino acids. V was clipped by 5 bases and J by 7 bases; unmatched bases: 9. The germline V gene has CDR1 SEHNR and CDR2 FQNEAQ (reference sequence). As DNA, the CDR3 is TGTGCCAGCAGCAAGTACAGGGGGCAGAGTAATGAGCAGTTCTTC. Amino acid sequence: CASSKYRGQSNEQFF.

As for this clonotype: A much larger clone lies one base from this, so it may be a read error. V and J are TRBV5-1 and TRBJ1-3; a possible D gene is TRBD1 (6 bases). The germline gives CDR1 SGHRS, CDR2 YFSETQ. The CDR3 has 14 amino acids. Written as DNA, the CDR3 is TGCGTCAGCAGCTTGGACAGCTCTGGAAACACCATATATTTT. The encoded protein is CVSSLDSSGNTIYF.

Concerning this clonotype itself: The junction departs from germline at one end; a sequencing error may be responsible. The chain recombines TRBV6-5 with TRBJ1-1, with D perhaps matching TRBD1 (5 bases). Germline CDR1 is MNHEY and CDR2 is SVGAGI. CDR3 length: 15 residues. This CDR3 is CASSYARRVSTVAFF. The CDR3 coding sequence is TGTGCCAGCAGTTACGCGCGCAGGGTGAGCACTGTAGCTTTCTTT.

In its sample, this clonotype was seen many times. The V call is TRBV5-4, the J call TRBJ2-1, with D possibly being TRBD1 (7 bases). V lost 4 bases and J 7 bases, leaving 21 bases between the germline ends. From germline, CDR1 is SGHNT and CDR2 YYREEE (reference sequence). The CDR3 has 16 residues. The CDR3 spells CASSPGGGGYVNEQFF. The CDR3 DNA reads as TGTGCCAGCAGCCCCGGCGGAGGGGGCTATGTGAATGAGCAGTTCTTC. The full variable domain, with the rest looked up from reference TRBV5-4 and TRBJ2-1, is ETGVTQSPTHLIKTRGQQVTLRCSSQSGHNTVSWYQQALGQGPQFIFQYYREEENGRGNFPPRFSGLQFPNYSSELNVNALELDDSALYLCASSPGGGGYVNEQFFGPGTRLTVL.

As DNA, the CDR3 is TGCAACCCACTGAAACGACCGACTGGAGAGACCCAGTACTTC. Translation gives CNPLKRPTGETQYF. The chain has TRBV29-1 and TRBJ2-5; D ambiguous. The germline gives CDR1 SQVTM, CDR2 ANQGSEA. CDR3 length: 14 amino acids.

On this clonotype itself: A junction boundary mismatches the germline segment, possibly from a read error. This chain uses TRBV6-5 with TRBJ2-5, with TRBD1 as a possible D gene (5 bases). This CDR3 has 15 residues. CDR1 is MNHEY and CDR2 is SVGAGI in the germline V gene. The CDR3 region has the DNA TGTGCCAACAGTTATGCGACAGAACATCAAGAGACCCAGTACTTC. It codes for CANSYATEHQETQYF.

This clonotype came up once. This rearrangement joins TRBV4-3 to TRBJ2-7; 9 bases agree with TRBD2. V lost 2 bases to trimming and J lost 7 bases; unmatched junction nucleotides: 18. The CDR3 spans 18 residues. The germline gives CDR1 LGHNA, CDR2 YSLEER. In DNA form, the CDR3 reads TGCGCCAGCAGCCAAAATCAAGTAGCGGGAGACGGTAGCTATGAGCAGTACTTC. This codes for CASSQNQVAGDGSYEQYF.

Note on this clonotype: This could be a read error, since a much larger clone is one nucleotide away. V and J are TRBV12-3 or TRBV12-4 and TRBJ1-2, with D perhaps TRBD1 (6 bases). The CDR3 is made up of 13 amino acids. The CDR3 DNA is TGTGTCAGCAGTTTAACAGGGCTAGTCGGCTACACCTTC. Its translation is CVSSLTGLVGYTF.

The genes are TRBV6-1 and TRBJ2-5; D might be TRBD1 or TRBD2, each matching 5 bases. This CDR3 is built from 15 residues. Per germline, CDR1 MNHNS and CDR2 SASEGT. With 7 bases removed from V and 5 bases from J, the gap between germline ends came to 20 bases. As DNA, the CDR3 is TGTGCCAGCACTGAGTTCGGGACGTATCAGGAGACCCAGTACTTC. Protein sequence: CASTEFGTYQETQYF.

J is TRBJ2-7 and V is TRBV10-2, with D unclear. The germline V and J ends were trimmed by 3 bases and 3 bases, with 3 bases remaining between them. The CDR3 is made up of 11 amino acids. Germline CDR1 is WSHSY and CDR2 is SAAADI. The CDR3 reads CASSENYEQYF. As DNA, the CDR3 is TGCGCCAGCAGTGAAAACTACGAGCAGTACTTC.

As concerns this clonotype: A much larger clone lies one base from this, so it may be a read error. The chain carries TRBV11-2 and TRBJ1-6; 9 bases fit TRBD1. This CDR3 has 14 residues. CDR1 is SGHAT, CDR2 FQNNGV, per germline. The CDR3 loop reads CANSLQGANSPLHF. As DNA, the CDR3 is TGTGCCAACAGCTTACAGGGGGCGAATTCACCCCTCCACTTT.

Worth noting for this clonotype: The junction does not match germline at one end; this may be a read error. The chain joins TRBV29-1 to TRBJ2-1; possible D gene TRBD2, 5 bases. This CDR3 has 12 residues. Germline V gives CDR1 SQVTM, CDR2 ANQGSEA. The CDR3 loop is CNARAGGNEHFF. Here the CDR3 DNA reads TGCAACGCCCGCGCGGGCGGAAATGAGCATTTCTTC.

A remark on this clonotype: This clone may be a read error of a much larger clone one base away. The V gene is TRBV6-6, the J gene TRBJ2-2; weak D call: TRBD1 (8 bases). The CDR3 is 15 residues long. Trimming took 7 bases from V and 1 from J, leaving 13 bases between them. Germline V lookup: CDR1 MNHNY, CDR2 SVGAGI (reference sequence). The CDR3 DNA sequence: TGTGCCAGCACTACAGGGGGGGAGAACACCGGGGAGCTGTTTTTT. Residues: CASTTGGENTGELFF.

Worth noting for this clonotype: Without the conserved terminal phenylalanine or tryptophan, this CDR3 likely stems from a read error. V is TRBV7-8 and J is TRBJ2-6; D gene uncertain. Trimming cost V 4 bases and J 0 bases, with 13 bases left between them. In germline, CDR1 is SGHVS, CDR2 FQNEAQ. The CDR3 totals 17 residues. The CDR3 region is CASSSTVTCSGANVLTS. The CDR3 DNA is TGTGCCAGCAGCTCTACGGTAACGTGCTCTGGGGCCAACGTCCTGACTTCC.

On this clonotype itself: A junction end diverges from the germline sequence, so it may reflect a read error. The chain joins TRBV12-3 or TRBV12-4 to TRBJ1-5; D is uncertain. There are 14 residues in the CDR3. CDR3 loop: CPSSLTVGNQSQHF. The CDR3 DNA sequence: TGTCCCAGCAGTTTAACCGTTGGCAATCAGTCCCAGCATTTT.

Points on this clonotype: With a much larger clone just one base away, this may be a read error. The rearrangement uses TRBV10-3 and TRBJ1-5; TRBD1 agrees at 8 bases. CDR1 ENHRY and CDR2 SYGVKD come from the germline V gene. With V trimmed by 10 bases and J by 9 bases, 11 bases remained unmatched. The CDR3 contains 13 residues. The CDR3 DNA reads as TGTGCCACGACCGGGACAGGCCAGGCGCCCCAGCATTTT. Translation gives CATTGTGQAPQHF.

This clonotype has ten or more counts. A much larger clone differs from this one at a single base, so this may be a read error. CDR3 sequence (DNA): TGCGCCAGCAGCGCGGAACAGCAGTTCTTC. Residues: CASSAEQQFF. V gene TRBV4-1 combines with J gene TRBJ2-1; D unclear. Germline lookup yields CDR1 MGHRA and CDR2 YSYEKL. This CDR3 contains 10 residues. Trimming took off 5 bases at V and 11 bases at J, with 7 bases between the two ends.

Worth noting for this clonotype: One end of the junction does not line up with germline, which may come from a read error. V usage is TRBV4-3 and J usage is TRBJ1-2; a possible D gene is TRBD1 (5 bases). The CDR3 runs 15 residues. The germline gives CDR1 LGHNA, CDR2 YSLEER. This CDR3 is CASCQGIRVDYGYTF. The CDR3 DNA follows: TGCGCCAGCTGCCAAGGAATCAGGGTGGACTATGGCTACACCTTC.

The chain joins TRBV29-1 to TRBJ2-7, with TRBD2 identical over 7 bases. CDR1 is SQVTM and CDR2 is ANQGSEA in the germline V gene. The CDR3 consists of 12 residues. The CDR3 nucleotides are TGCGACGTTCGTCGGGGAGGGAACGAGCAGTACTTC. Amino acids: CDVRRGGNEQYF.

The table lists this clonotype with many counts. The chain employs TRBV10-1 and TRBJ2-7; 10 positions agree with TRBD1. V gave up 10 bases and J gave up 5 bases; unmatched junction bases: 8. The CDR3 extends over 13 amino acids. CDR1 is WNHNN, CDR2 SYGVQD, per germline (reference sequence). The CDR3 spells CAIQGQGWHEQYF. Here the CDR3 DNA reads TGCGCCATCCAGGGACAGGGGTGGCACGAGCAGTACTTC.

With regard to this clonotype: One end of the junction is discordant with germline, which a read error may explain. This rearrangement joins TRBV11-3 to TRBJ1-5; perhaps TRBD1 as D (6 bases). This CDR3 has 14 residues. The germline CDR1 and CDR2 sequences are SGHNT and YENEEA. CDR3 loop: CASSDRYSNQPQHF. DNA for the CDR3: TGTGCCAGCAGTGACAGGTATAGCAACCAGCCCCAGCATTTT. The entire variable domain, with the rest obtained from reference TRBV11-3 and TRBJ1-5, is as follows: EAGVVQSPRYKIIEKKQPVAFWCNPISGHNTLYWYLQNLGQGPELLIRYENEEAVDDSQLPKDRFSAERLKGVDSTLKIQPAELGDSAVYLCASSDRYSNQPQHFGDGTRLSIL.

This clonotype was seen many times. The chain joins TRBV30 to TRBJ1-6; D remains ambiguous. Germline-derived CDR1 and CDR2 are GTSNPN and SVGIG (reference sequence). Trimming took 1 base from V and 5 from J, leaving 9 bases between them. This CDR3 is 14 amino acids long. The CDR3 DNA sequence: TGTGCCTGGAGTGCCCGGGGTAATAATTCACCCCTCCACTTT. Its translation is CAWSARGNNSPLHF.

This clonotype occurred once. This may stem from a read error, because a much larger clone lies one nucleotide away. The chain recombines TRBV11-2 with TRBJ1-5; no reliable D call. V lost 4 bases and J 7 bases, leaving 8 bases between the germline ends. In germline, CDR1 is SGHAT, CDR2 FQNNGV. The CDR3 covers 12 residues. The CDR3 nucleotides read TGTGCCAGCAGCTCGCTGCGGCAGCCCCAGCATTTT. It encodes CASSSLRQPQHF.

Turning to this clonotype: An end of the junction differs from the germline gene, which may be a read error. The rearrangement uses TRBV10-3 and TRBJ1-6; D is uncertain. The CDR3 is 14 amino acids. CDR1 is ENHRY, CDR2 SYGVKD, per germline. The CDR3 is CTIIREGAGSPLHF. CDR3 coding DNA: TGTACCATCATCCGAGAGGGTGCTGGGTCACCCCTCCACTTT.